This T cell receptor (beta chain) emerged from a study of T cells in Graves' hyperthyroidism and ophthalmopathy (dated by TCRdb to the late 2010s). Regarding the study in general: TCR V-J signatures able to tell the groups apart were searched for in a discovery cohort of 95 to 100 patients, of whom approximately 40 had Graves' ophthalmopathy and roughly 58 had stable Graves' hyperthyroidism. Following sampling, methimazole starting at 30 mg daily was given to hyperthyroidism patients, and high-dose intravenous methylprednisolone was given to ophthalmopathy patients. The approximately 100 discovery patients were divided at random into training and test sets in a 7:3 ratio. In addition, the study compared T-cell repertoires in thyroid tissue and in blood from about 6 Graves' hyperthyroidism patients. The paper reports TCR Vbeta CDR3 sequencing of over 120 peripheral blood samples: approximately 41 ophthalmopathy, fewer than 80 hyperthyroidism and roughly 17 progressor patients. Prospective prediction of ophthalmopathy was tested in an independent validation cohort of fewer than 20 hyperthyroidism patients and around 16 patients who later progressed to ophthalmopathy.

In this sample, this clonotype turned up once. Its antigen is unknown. No much larger clone exists at a distance of one base, and base qualities are not known. One read offers little support. Exclusion was applied to patients with uncontrolled infections, other autoimmune diseases, pregnancy or lactation. Diagnoses were established on the basis of clinical symptoms, serum thyroxine and TRAb, thyroid ultrasound, and orbital computed tomography. Total RNA was extracted using Trizol reagent, and RNA quality was assessed on an Agilent 2100 Bioanalyzer. The TCR beta CDR3 regions were amplified from RNA transcripts. For the first round of RT-PCR on the TCR CDR3, the HTBI primer set was used together with the Qiagen OneStep RT-PCR kit. Libraries were constructed in a second round of multiplex PCR, after which size selection and purification were carried out. Paired-end sequencing of the libraries was performed with 100 bp reads on an Illumina HiSeq2000. The study's own analysis went as follows. SOAPnuke was used to process the raw data, removing reads that contained adapters or uncalled bases, had a mean Phred below 15, or lacked an exact match to the constant primer or identifier. High-quality paired reads were merged with COPE v1.2.5, and unique nucleotide sequences were defined as clonotypes. MiTCR v1.1 was used to align the clonotypes against IMGT TRBV, TRBD and TRBJ reference segments. The analysis was restricted to V-J combinations with a frequency above 0.0001, which together covered 99% to 99.2% of the repertoires. The TCS score was defined as the ratio of F50 (clonal expansion) to E x V (chaos), calculated using BLOSUM62-based TCRdist between CDR3 peptides within each V-J. Welch's t-statistics and random forest reduced 450 to 600 V-J features to 13, which were used in a naive Bayes classifier (R e1071). The Morisita-Horn index was used to measure how similar the thyroid and blood repertoires were. Starting from the raw public reads, TCRdb applied fastp trimming at Q25, assembled clones with MiXCR and retained in-frame beta chains. Rows with a matching CDR3 protein are joined into one entry that keeps the most common DNA and genes. The V and J calls were determined by TCRdb, not by the authors. For this sample the table gives 500,000 to 800,000 distinct CDR3 sequences, of which about 45% were detected only once. The ten largest clones capture approximately 6.8% of the sample.

The germline V end is reduced by 5 bases and the J end by 5 bases; junction bases left unmatched: 13. The germline V gene yields SGHTA for CDR1 and FQGNSA for CDR2. From the cysteine up to the phenylalanine, the CDR3 has a length of 18 residues. The kept DNA is CDR3 alone, 54 bases in frame from the first base. Summary of the overall study and its limitations: Sample size was not statistically predetermined, and blinding of investigators to group allocation was not performed. In validation, the model predicted progression to ophthalmopathy a median of about 6.8 months before onset, with over 60% sensitivity and 72.22% specificity. Most expanded thyroid clonotypes (frequency above 0.001) were also detected in blood, a finding suggesting that blood repertoires may reflect thyroid immune responses. In cross-validation, a model built on a 13 V-J signature told ophthalmopathy apart from stable hyperthyroidism with less than 90% sensitivity and roughly 81% specificity, and in testing the same model reached 80%/75%.

Sequences were obtained from peripheral blood or thyroid tissue (not recorded which). The TCR originated in an adult man with Graves' disease, either hyperthyroidism or ophthalmopathy (not recorded which). The chain was built from TRBV7-2 and TRBJ1-3; the central 12 bases match TRBD1. The CDR3: CASSQDIPGQGARNTIYF. Read as DNA, the sequence is TGTGCCAGCAGCCAAGATATTCCGGGACAGGGGGCCAGAAACACCATATATTTT.